This entry lists 20 T cell receptor beta chains sequenced from one sample in a study of blood T cell repertoires in COVID-19. Only in-frame clones appear in the TCRdb table, and some are missing; sequencing was by immunoSEQ multiplex PCR. The sample yields about 370,000 clones, more than 80% seen once. The sequenced sample consisted of peripheral blood. Every receptor here comes from a woman between 25 and 40 years old with COVID-19, enrolled during active disease.

This rearrangement joins TRBV28 to TRBJ1-6; 9 bases fit TRBD1. Per germline, CDR1 MDHEN and CDR2 SYDVKM. V shed 5 bases and J 9 bases; nucleotides not matched to a gene: 8. The length of the CDR3 is 15 residues. This CDR3 reads CASSRTYRGRSPLHF. Written as DNA, the CDR3 is TGTGCCAGCAGTCGCACTTACAGGGGGCGTTCACCCCTCCACTTT. The entire variable domain, with the rest obtained from reference TRBV28 and TRBJ1-6, is as follows: DVKVTQSSRYLVKRTGEKVFLECVQDMDHENMFWYRQDPGLGLRLIYFSYDVKMKEKGDIPEGYSVSREKKERFSLILESASTNQTSMYLCASSRTYRGRSPLHFGNGTRLTVT.

A remark on this clone: The sample holds other DNA sequences that translate to the same CDR3. The J gene is TRBJ1-1, the V gene TRBV4-1; D is uncertain. The CDR3 is 14 amino acids. Germline CDR1 MGHRA, CDR2 YSYEKL. V lost 0 bases, J lost 2 bases, and 7 bases lay in between. In DNA, the CDR3 is TGCGCCAGCAGCCAAGATCCAGGCAACACTGAAGCTTTCTTT. This sequence encodes CASSQDPGNTEAFF.

This chain uses TRBV19 with TRBJ2-5; D gene ambiguous. Germline V gene lookup returns CDR1 LNHDA and CDR2 SQIVND (reference sequence). There are 13 residues in the CDR3. Trimming cost V 3 bases and J 2 bases, with 7 bases left between them. The CDR3 is CASSMASQETQYF. CDR3 sequence (DNA): TGTGCCAGTAGTATGGCTAGTCAAGAGACCCAGTACTTC.

This clone was seen a handful of times. This chain connects TRBV7-2 to TRBJ1-5; tentatively, D is TRBD1 (5 bases). Germline CDR1 SGHTA, CDR2 FQGNSA. The CDR3 loop spans 17 amino acids. V was trimmed by 2 bases and J by 3 bases, leaving 17 bases between them. The CDR3 here is CASSLPPLGAINQPQHF. Written as DNA, the CDR3 is TGTGCCAGCAGCTTACCACCCCTAGGGGCGATCAATCAGCCCCAGCATTTT.

This clone was counted ten times or more. The rearrangement uses TRBV5-1 and TRBJ2-7; D call uncertain. CDR1 SGHRS and CDR2 YFSETQ come from the germline V gene. The germline V and J ends were trimmed by 2 bases and 6 bases, with 18 bases remaining between them. This CDR3 region has 15 residues. This CDR3 is CASSFQALYKGEQYV. DNA of the CDR3: TGCGCCAGCAGCTTCCAGGCCCTCTATAAAGGCGAGCAGTACGTC.

This clone has just a few counts. The chain employs TRBV7-2 and TRBJ1-2; the match to TRBD1 covers 7 bases. J lost 4 bases, V lost 4 bases, and 6 bases had no gene match. Germline CDR1 is SGHTA and CDR2 is FQGNSA. CDR3 length equals 14 residues. In DNA, the CDR3 is TGTGCCAGCAGCTCCGTGACAGGGCCCTATGGCTACACCTTC. Translating it yields CASSSVTGPYGYTF. The whole variable domain, filled in from reference TRBV7-2 and TRBJ1-2, reads GAGVSQSPSNKVTEKGKDVELRCDPISGHTALYWYRQSLGQGLEFLIYFQGNSAPDKSGLPSDRFSAERTGGSVSTLTIQRTQQEDSAVYLCASSSVTGPYGYTFGSGTRLTVV.

V usage is TRBV15 and J usage is TRBJ2-6, with TRBD1 as a possible D gene (5 bases). CDR1 is LNHNV and CDR2 is YYDKDF in the germline V gene (reference sequence). V was pared by 0 bases and J by 0 bases, with 6 bases between. The CDR3 covers 16 residues. In nucleotides, the CDR3 is TGTGCCACCAGCAGAGACACAGGCTCTGGGGCCAACGTCCTGACTTTC. Amino acid sequence: CATSRDTGSGANVLTF.

The chain uses TRBV9 and TRBJ2-2, with 12 nucleotides matching TRBD2. Germline CDR1 and CDR2: SGDLS and YYNGEE. J was trimmed by 5 bases and V by 2 bases; bases with no gene match: 10. The CDR3 loop spans 18 amino acids. CDR3 coding DNA: TGTGCCAGCAGCGTTCCGATTACTGGACTAGCGGGGACCGGGGAGCTGTTTTTT. Translating gives CASSVPITGLAGTGELFF.

The V gene is TRBV11-3, the J gene TRBJ2-1, with 10 bases aligning to TRBD2. This CDR3 has 15 amino acids. V was clipped by 4 bases and J by 5 bases; unmatched bases: 5. Germline lookup yields CDR1 SGHNT and CDR2 YENEEA. CDR3 nucleotides: TGTGCCAGCAGCTGGTTCCTAGCGGGAGACAATGAGCAGTTCTTC. It is translated as CASSWFLAGDNEQFF.

The chain is built from TRBV6-5 and TRBJ1-1, with D unresolved. CDR1 MNHEY and CDR2 SVGAGI come from the germline V gene. V was clipped by 8 bases and J by 7 bases, with 8 bases between them. This CDR3 spans 10 amino acids. The CDR3 protein is CASGEIEAFF. The CDR3, as DNA: TGTGCCAGCGGGGAGATTGAAGCTTTCTTT.

The J gene is TRBJ2-1, the V gene TRBV11-3, with TRBD2 matching 10 bases. Germline V gene data show CDR1 as SGHNT and CDR2 as YENEEA. CDR3 size: 15 residues. V was clipped by 0 bases and J by 10 bases; unmatched bases: 6. The CDR3 is CASSLDQREGREQFF. For the CDR3, the DNA is TGTGCCAGCAGCTTAGACCAGCGGGAGGGCCGAGAGCAGTTCTTC.

CDR3 in amino acids: CASSRRQRFNYGYTF. Here the CDR3 DNA reads TGTGCCAGCAGCCGTCGACAGAGGTTCAACTATGGCTACACCTTC. The V and J genes are TRBV5-6 and TRBJ1-2; D possibly corresponds to TRBD1 (5 bases). Looked up from germline, CDR1 is SGHDT and CDR2 is YYEEEE. The CDR3 runs 15 residues. Trimming removed 4 bases at V and 2 bases at J, with 15 bases between.

The CDR3 DNA sequence: TGTGCCAGTAGTCCAGTCGGGACAGGGAGCTACGAGCAGTACTTC. Protein: CASSPVGTGSYEQYF. The rearrangement joins TRBV19 to TRBJ2-7; 9 bases match TRBD1. The CDR3 has 15 residues. V gave up 5 bases and J gave up 3 bases; unmatched junction bases: 8. Germline CDR1 LNHDA, CDR2 SQIVND (reference sequence).

The chain joins TRBV5-4 to TRBJ2-1; 9 positions agree with TRBD2. Germline assignment: CDR1 SGHNT and CDR2 YYREEE (reference sequence). CDR3 length equals 16 residues. The J segment lost 4 bases and the V segment lost 0 bases, leaving 5 bases of the junction unmatched. The CDR3 reads CASSLALAGQYNEQFF. The CDR3 nucleotides read TGTGCCAGCAGCTTGGCCCTAGCGGGACAGTACAATGAGCAGTTCTTC.

This chain joins TRBV14 and TRBJ2-3; 7 bases are shared with TRBD2. V shed 0 bases, J shed 6 bases, and the junction held 3 bases outside the gene matches. Germline-derived CDR1 and CDR2 are SGHDN and FVKESK. CDR3 length: 14 amino acids. CDR3 nucleotides: TGTGCCAGCAGCCAAGACGTCGGGGGGGATACGCAGTATTTT. This translates into CASSQDVGGDTQYF. Combining the CDR3 with reference TRBV14 and TRBJ2-3 gives the whole variable domain EAGVTQFPSHSVIEKGQTVTLRCDPISGHDNLYWYRRVMGKEIKFLLHFVKESKQDESGMPNNRFLAERTGGTYSTLKVQPAELEDSGVYFCASSQDVGGDTQYFGPGTRLTVL.

The chain joins TRBV19 to TRBJ2-7; TRBD1 matches at 8 bases. Losses at the gene ends were 9 bases for V and 6 bases for J; bases not matched to a gene: 13. From germline, CDR1 is LNHDA and CDR2 SQIVND (reference sequence). The CDR3 has 14 amino acids. The CDR3 region is CASSTGQEGAEQYF. CDR3 coding DNA: TGTGCCAGCAGCACGGGACAGGAGGGAGCCGAGCAGTACTTC.

The rearrangement uses TRBV7-9 and TRBJ2-3, with 14 bases aligning to TRBD2. The CDR3 extends over 19 amino acids. The V gene's germline CDR1 is SEHNR and CDR2 FQNEAQ (reference sequence). V lost 3 bases, J lost 0 bases, and 8 bases stayed unmatched. CDR3 in DNA: TGTGCCAGCAGCTTTTCGACTAGCGGGGGGGAAACTAGCACAGATACGCAGTATTTT. Translating gives CASSFSTSGGETSTDTQYF.

The rearrangement links TRBV4-3 to TRBJ1-3; 7 nucleotides match TRBD1. The trim removed 6 bases at V and 3 bases at J, leaving 5 bases unmatched. Per the germline V gene, CDR1 is LGHNA and CDR2 is YSLEER. This CDR3 is built from 14 residues. The CDR3 here is CASSPRTGGNTIYF. CDR3 sequence (DNA): TGCGCCAGCAGTCCCCGGACAGGTGGAAACACCATATATTTT.

The V and J genes are TRBV19 and TRBJ1-5, with D perhaps matching TRBD1 (5 bases). The CDR3 length is 15 residues. The ends were cut back, 3 bases at V and 4 bases at J, with 13 bases in the middle. Germline lookup yields CDR1 LNHDA and CDR2 SQIVND (reference sequence). This CDR3 reads CASSMGQIGNQPQHF. CDR3 nucleotides: TGTGCCAGTAGTATGGGGCAGATCGGGAATCAGCCCCAGCATTTT. The variable domain in full, completed from reference TRBV19 and TRBJ1-5, reads DGGITQSPKYLFRKEGQNVTLSCEQNLNHDAMYWYRQDPGQGLRLIYYSQIVNDFQKGDIAEGYSVSREKKESFPLTVTSAQKNPTAFYLCASSMGQIGNQPQHFGDGTRLSIL.

The chain has TRBV9 and TRBJ2-5, with 8 bases that match TRBD2. Trimming at V came to 1 base and at J to 4 bases, leaving 6 bases not matched to a gene. The length of the CDR3 is 15 residues. CDR1 and CDR2 (germline): SGDLS, YYNGEE. The chain's CDR3 is CASSVSGRVGETQYF. As DNA, the CDR3 is TGTGCCAGCAGCGTAAGCGGGAGAGTCGGAGAGACCCAGTACTTC.